Sequencing of this T cell receptor beta chain was carried out in a study of T-cell memory formation after mild COVID-19. Study observations and caveats: Clones contracting day 15 to 85 were balanced CD4/CD8; later expanders leaned CD4+.

A single record per CDR3 protein comes from TCRdb applying MiXCR to the 5' RACE reads. This repertoire shows about 340,000 distinct CDR3 sequences, over 10% found once; its top ten account for about 22%. The CDR3 is made up of 13 amino acids. V was cut by 6 bases and J by 6 bases, with 14 bases left in between. Germline V gene lookup returns CDR1 SGHVS and CDR2 FQNEAQ. This clonotype was observed many times. What it recognizes is unknown. Material for sequencing was PBMCs or a T cell subset sorted from them (not recorded which). V is TRBV7-8 and J is TRBJ1-2, with a possible D match to TRBD1 (5 bases). The clonotype comes from a man between 18 and 29 years old who had mild COVID-19 (a few samples of this study predate the infection). Cell type and time point are not known. CDR3 residues: CASRPRAGNGYTF. The CDR3 coding sequence is TGTGCCAGCAGACCTAGGGCAGGGAATGGCTACACCTTC.